The 10 T cell receptor beta chains reported below all come from one sample, sequenced in a study of shared T cell receptors in the human thymus. Only in-frame clones appear in the TCRdb table, and some are missing; sequencing was by immunoSEQ multiplex PCR. This sample has some 660,000 clones, with around 87% found just once. A further study also used this sample, focusing on human thymus T cells.

The sample comprised thymocytes. The receptors were gathered from a boy younger than two with a congenital heart defect.

The chain is built from TRBV7-2 and TRBJ2-7, with D perhaps TRBD1 (6 bases). The CDR3 consists of 14 residues. V lost 3 bases to trimming and J lost 2 bases, with 11 bases between them. Germline CDR1 and CDR2: SGHTA and FQGNSA. CDR3 coding DNA: TGTGCCAGCAGCTTCTCAGGGACAACCTACGAGCAGTACTTC. Translation: CASSFSGTTYEQYF.

The J gene is TRBJ1-5, the V gene TRBV28, with TRBD1 identical over 9 bases. This CDR3 has 20 residues. CDR1 MDHEN and CDR2 SYDVKM come from the germline V gene. The V segment lost 5 bases and the J segment 0 bases; nucleotides outside the gene matches: 17. The DNA of the CDR3 is TGTGCCAGCAGTAACCCGAGGGGACAGGGTGTCCCTTATAGCAATCAGCCCCAGCATTTT. Translation: CASSNPRGQGVPYSNQPQHF.

The chain combines TRBV5-1 with TRBJ2-3, with D uncertain. This CDR3 region has 13 residues. V was cut by 3 bases and J by 13 bases, with 18 bases left in between. CDR1 is SGHRS and CDR2 is YFSETQ in the germline V gene. For the CDR3, the DNA is TGCGCCAGCAGCTCCCTGACATTTTCCGTTGAGTATTTT. Translation: CASSSLTFSVEYF. Filled out from reference TRBV5-1 and TRBJ2-3, the complete variable domain reads KAGVTQTPRYLIKTRGQQVTLSCSPISGHRSVSWYQQTPGQGLQFLFEYFSETQRNKGNFPGRFSGRQFSNSRSEMNVSTLELGDSALYLCASSSLTFSVEYFGPGTRLTVL.

This chain joins TRBV30 and TRBJ2-7; D possibly corresponds to TRBD1 (7 bases). CDR1 is GTSNPN and CDR2 is SVGIG in the germline V gene (reference sequence). CDR3 length: 18 residues. Trimming removed 5 bases from V and 5 bases from J, with 31 bases in between. For the CDR3, the DNA is TGTGCCTGGGAACTGACAGGGTACTACCCGTGGAGGACTAACGAGCAGTACTTC. Amino acid sequence: CAWELTGYYPWRTNEQYF.

This chain connects TRBV14 to TRBJ2-1; perhaps TRBD2 as D (6 bases). Germline V gene sequence: CDR1 SGHDN, CDR2 FVKESK. V was cut by 0 bases and J by 7 bases, with 13 bases left in between. The CDR3 has 15 amino acids. CDR3 protein: CASSQDQAGRNEQFF. The CDR3 DNA sequence: TGTGCCAGCAGCCAAGATCAGGCAGGGAGGAATGAGCAGTTCTTC. Full variable domain (remainder filled in from reference TRBV14 and TRBJ2-1): EAGVTQFPSHSVIEKGQTVTLRCDPISGHDNLYWYRRVMGKEIKFLLHFVKESKQDESGMPNNRFLAERTGGTYSTLKVQPAELEDSGVYFCASSQDQAGRNEQFFGPGTRLTVL.

The chain recombines TRBV6-1 with TRBJ2-1; a weak D match, TRBD1 (5 bases). CDR3 length equals 12 residues. Trimming removed 6 bases at V and 9 bases at J, with 12 bases between. The germline V gene has CDR1 MNHNS and CDR2 SASEGT. The CDR3 loop is CASRLGAFEQFF. CDR3 nucleotides: TGTGCCAGCAGGTTAGGGGCGTTTGAGCAGTTCTTC.

The rearrangement uses TRBV14 and TRBJ1-2, with D unresolved. The CDR3 totals 19 residues. V was trimmed by 1 base and J by 0 bases, leaving 21 bases between them. In germline, CDR1 is SGHDN, CDR2 FVKESK. DNA of the CDR3: TGTGCCAGCAGCCAAGTCGGAAAGGACTCAAGGAAAGCTAACTATGGCTACACCTTC. Translation gives CASSQVGKDSRKANYGYTF.

The genes are TRBV5-4 and TRBJ2-3; 13 nucleotides align to TRBD2. The CDR3 is 17 residues long. J gave up 4 bases and V 1 base, and 6 bases lay outside the gene matches. Germline V lookup: CDR1 SGHNT, CDR2 YYREEE (reference sequence). The CDR3 here is CASSLHPLAGGPDTQYF. In DNA form, the CDR3 reads TGTGCCAGCAGCTTGCACCCACTAGCGGGGGGGCCAGATACGCAGTATTTT. The full variable domain, in which reference TRBV5-4 and TRBJ2-3 provide the parts outside the CDR3, is ETGVTQSPTHLIKTRGQQVTLRCSSQSGHNTVSWYQQALGQGPQFIFQYYREEENGRGNFPPRFSGLQFPNYSSELNVNALELDDSALYLCASSLHPLAGGPDTQYFGPGTRLTVL.

The V and J genes are TRBV7-6 and TRBJ2-5; weak D call: TRBD2 (6 bases). The V end lost 0 bases, the J end lost 5 bases, and 10 bases lay between the germline ends. The CDR3 spans 14 residues. Germline assignment: CDR1 SGHVS and CDR2 FNYEAQ. CDR3 nucleotide sequence: TGTGCCAGCAGCTTAGCGGGGCTAGCGGAGACCCAGTACTTC. Translation: CASSLAGLAETQYF.

V gene TRBV5-1 combines with J gene TRBJ2-3; 10 bases align to TRBD2. The CDR3 sequence is 15 residues long. After removal of 2 bases from V and 5 bases from J, the junction contained 5 bases not matched to a gene. Germline V gene data show CDR1 as SGHRS and CDR2 as YFSETQ. The CDR3 bases are TGCGCCAGCAGCTTCGAGCGGGAGGGCCGAGATACGCAGTATTTT. Translated: CASSFEREGRDTQYF.